The present entry profiles one TCR beta chain with its context. These data are taken from a study of PD-1 and CTLA-4 blockade in melanoma. This table comes from immunoSEQ multiplex PCR, and its TCRdb copy is limited to in-frame clones, with some not included. The table records more than 9,000 clones, 82% of them present only once. The germline V and J ends were trimmed by 7 bases and 3 bases, with 10 bases remaining between them. The V gene's germline CDR1 is SNHLY and CDR2 FYNNEI. The CDR3 is 12 residues long. The source of this sequence is a human donor with melanoma. The J gene is TRBJ2-7, the V gene TRBV2, with D uncertain. The starting material was CD8+ T cells from peripheral blood, obtained from a patient given anti-PD-1 treatment. This chain's CDR3 is CASKDKDYEQYF. DNA of the CDR3: TGTGCCAGCAAAGACAAGGACTACGAGCAGTACTTC. Full variable domain (rest looked up from reference TRBV2 and TRBJ2-7): EPEVTQTPSHQVTQMGQEVILRCVPISNHLYFYWYRQILGQKVEFLVSFYNNEISEKSEIFDDQFSVERPDGSNFTLKIRSTKLEDSAMYFCASKDKDYEQYFGPGTRLTVT.